A selection of T cell receptor beta chains follows, all from one sample in a study of CD8 T cell repertoires and HIV-1 epitope variants. The data were produced by immunoSEQ multiplex PCR, yet TCRdb's version contains in-frame clones alone and is incomplete. The sample lists thousands of clones, around 66% occurring once. The antigens for these receptors are not known. Sequencing input: cultured CD8+ T cells derived from PBMCs. Receptors were obtained from a male donor with HIV. Both conserved end residues are part of each CDR3. The D gene is left open where the match is weak.

>TRBJ2-4|TRBV28|TRBD2
CASSLGGLNIQYF
>TRBJ2-1|TRBV10-1|.
CASRAQYNEQFF
>TRBJ2-7|TRBV11-1|TRBD1
CASSQTGVNEQYF
>TRBJ2-7|TRBV5-6|.
CASSFSGEQYF
>TRBJ2-1|TRBV7-9|.
CASSPTGRGANEQFF
>TRBJ1-5|TRBV7-9|.
CASSPTGGVNQPQHF
>TRBJ1-3|TRBV28|.
CASSFDISGNTIYF
>TRBJ2-3|TRBV5-1|TRBD1
CASSDGTDYSSTDTQYF
>TRBJ1-4|TRBV27|.
CASRPTGTVNEKLFF
>TRBJ1-1|TRBV5-1|.
CASSFGWENTEAFF
>TRBJ2-3|TRBV13|TRBD1
CASSSGTGGGTDTQYF
>TRBJ2-7|TRBV9|.
CASSPRGATGEQYF
>TRBJ2-1|TRBV19|.
CASSILFGGLSSYNEQFF
>TRBJ1-1|TRBV11-1|.
CASSLALQTEAFF
>TRBJ2-1|TRBV5-6|.
CASSSSGSPPDEQFF
>TRBJ2-1|TRBV6-5|.
CASSSRDSDEQFF
>TRBJ2-2|TRBV5-1|.
CASSPLTGITNTGELFF
>TRBJ2-7|TRBV11-2|.
CASSPDGYEQYF
>TRBJ1-4|TRBV7-8|TRBD1
CASSLRDRVTATNEKLFF
>TRBJ1-6|TRBV19|.
CASSVSRGNSPLHF
>TRBJ2-6|TRBV7-9|.
CASSLASGRSGANVLTF
>TRBJ1-5|TRBV30|TRBD1
CAWSSGTAQGQPQHF
>TRBJ2-3|TRBV28|.
CAILGGKSTDTQYF
>TRBJ1-1|TRBV28|TRBD1
CASTMDRGTSEAFF
>TRBJ2-2|TRBV6-5|.
CASSRDVTGELFF
>TRBJ1-2|TRBV27|.
CASNPAGALGGSYGYTF
>TRBJ2-7|TRBV28|.
CASSRSVGGSYEQYF
>TRBJ2-7|TRBV6-6|TRBD1
CASSLTGSFTYEQYF
>TRBJ1-1|TRBV7-8|.
CASSPGLGGVGEAFF
>TRBJ1-2|TRBV6-1|.
CASSEPRGGYYGYTF
>TRBJ2-3|TRBV27|.
CAGQGDTQYF
>TRBJ2-2|TRBV4-3|.
CASSLTGAGELFF
>TRBJ2-2|TRBV11-1|.
CASSLGLSEYAGELFF
>TRBJ2-5|TRBV7-8|.
CASSFDPDGHQETQYF
>TRBJ2-7|TRBV6-5|.
CASSYAPNGYEQYF
>TRBJ1-5|TRBV5-4|TRBD1
CASSLDRGSNQPQHF
>TRBJ2-1|TRBV27|.
CASSFLGNEQFF
>TRBJ2-5|TRBV28|.
CASSLSGASWGQYF
>TRBJ2-2|TRBV28|.
CASSNLAGELFF
>TRBJ2-7|TRBV29-1|TRBD2
CSVETSGALYEQYF
>TRBJ1-1|TRBV29-1|TRBD1
CSGDRESLNTEAFF
>TRBJ1-6|TRBV5-1|TRBD1
CASSLRRPGQGDSPLHF
>TRBJ1-1|TRBV2|.
CASKMWEGTEAFF
>TRBJ1-4|TRBV5-1|.
CASTSGRWNEKLFF
>TRBJ2-1|TRBV7-6|TRBD1
CASSLVPGGRASPLTPLNEQFF
>TRBJ2-3|TRBV18|TRBD2
CASSRELAGGISSTDTQYF
>TRBJ2-5|TRBV30|TRBD2
CAWSGGRGTETQYF
>TRBJ2-1|TRBV28|TRBD1
CASSYAGTEYNEQFF
>TRBJ1-1|TRBV11-3|.
CASSLSGDNTEAFF
>TRBJ2-7|TRBV11-2|.
CASTFTPVTTTYEQYF
>TRBJ2-7|TRBV27|TRBD1
CASSGSTGIEQYF
>TRBJ2-7|TRBV28|.
CASSGDGTWSYEQYF
>TRBJ1-2|TRBV28|TRBD1
CATRGEANGIYGYTF
>TRBJ2-3|TRBV2|.
CASSESPSLTDTQYF
>TRBJ2-2|TRBV9|TRBD1
CASSFRDSDTGELFF
>TRBJ2-1|TRBV7-9|.
CASSLGYNEQFF
>TRBJ1-5|TRBV4-2|.
CASSQTPGNQPQHF
>TRBJ1-3|TRBV2|.
CASSEGPKQYTIYF